Listed below are T cell receptor beta chains from one sample, sequenced in a study of shared clonotypes between healthy human individuals. Sequenced by immunoSEQ multiplex PCR; TCRdb stores in-frame clones only, minus some. The table lists about 1.4 million clones, around 97% of them singletons. Sequencing was performed on naive CD4+ T cells sorted from blood. These receptors were taken from a man aged 25 to 40 in good health. The CDR3 runs from the conserved cysteine through the conserved F or W. D genes are given only for firm matches. Some rows mark clone size as missing; the rest say once, few, many or name a class of expanded clone.

j_gene | d_gene | v_gene | len | abundance | CDR3nt | CDR3aa
TRBJ1-4 | NA | TRBV6-4 | 13 | NA | TGTGCCAGCAGTGACTCGCGGAGGGAAAAACTGTTTTTT | CASSDSRREKLFF
TRBJ2-5 | NA | TRBV18 | 15 | once | TGTGCCAGCTCACGCCGGGTGAAGGGACCGATGGCCCAGTACTTC | CASSRRVKGPMAQYF
TRBJ2-3 | NA | TRBV7-9 | 10 | NA | TGTGCCAGCAGCCCGGGTACGCAGTATTTT | CASSPGTQYF
TRBJ1-5 | NA | TRBV6-5 | 14 | NA | TGTGCCAGCAGAGAGGGACCGAGCAATCAGCCCCAGCATTTT | CASREGPSNQPQHF
TRBJ2-7 | NA | TRBV5-5 | 14 | NA | TGTGCCAGCAGCTTTGCCGGGGTTACCTACGAGCAGTACTTC | CASSFAGVTYEQYF
TRBJ2-2 | NA | TRBV5-1 | 17 | NA | TGCGCCAGCAGCTTGCCTGGGCCTCAGGCGGGCACCGGGGAGCTGTTTTTT | CASSLPGPQAGTGELFF
TRBJ1-4 | NA | TRBV4-2 | 15 | NA | TGTGCCAGCAGCCAAGATAGGGGGACCAATGAAAAACTGTTTTTT | CASSQDRGTNEKLFF
TRBJ1-2 | NA | TRBV6-1 | 15 | NA | TGTGCCAGCAGTGAAGGTTCGGGGGGCGGCTATGGCTACACCTTC | CASSEGSGGGYGYTF
TRBJ2-2 | NA | TRBV2 | 12 | NA | TGTGCCAGCTCACAGGGCTCCGGGGAGCTGTTTTTT | CASSQGSGELFF
TRBJ2-2 | NA | TRBV9 | 13 | NA | TGTGCCAGCAGCGGAGTATATATCGGGGAGCTGTTTTTT | CASSGVYIGELFF
TRBJ2-7 | NA | TRBV28 | 15 | NA | TGTGCCAGCAGTTCCTGGCCCACAGGGCGCGCCGAGCAGTACTTC | CASSSWPTGRAEQYF
TRBJ2-1 | NA | TRBV13 | 13 | NA | TGTGCCAGCCATGAAAGCTCCTACAATGAGCAGTTCTTC | CASHESSYNEQFF
TRBJ1-3 | NA | TRBV28 | 16 | NA | TGTGCCAGCAGTATTCTCCAAGGTGGTCGGGAAAACACCATATATTTT | CASSILQGGRENTIYF
TRBJ2-1 | NA | TRBV27 | 14 | once | TGTGCCAGCAGCCCCCGGGGTCCCTACAATGAGCAGTTCTTC | CASSPRGPYNEQFF
TRBJ2-2 | TRBD1 | TRBV18 | 16 | NA | TGTGCCAGCTCACAAGGTCCAGGGGGCGCGTCCGGGGAGCTGTTTTTT | CASSQGPGGASGELFF
TRBJ2-7 | TRBD1 | TRBV27 | 15 | once | TGTGCCAGCAGTCCCGGACAGGGCTTACCCTACGAGCAGTACTTC | CASSPGQGLPYEQYF
TRBJ1-5 | NA | TRBV7-6 | 13 | NA | TGTGCCAGCAGCTTAGGACACGGTAAGCCCCAGCATTTT | CASSLGHGKPQHF
TRBJ1-2 | NA | TRBV7-9 | 12 | once | TGTGCCAGCAGGGAAGAAGCGGGAGGCTACACCTTC | CASREEAGGYTF
TRBJ1-2 | NA | TRBV9 | 15 | NA | TGTGCCAGCAGCGCCAACAGGGTGAGCGTCCAAGGCTACACCTTC | CASSANRVSVQGYTF
TRBJ2-5 | TRBD2 | TRBV27 | 16 | NA | TGTGCCAGCAGTTTATTCGGGCTAGCGGTTCAAGAGACCCAGTACTTC | CASSLFGLAVQETQYF
TRBJ1-1 | NA | TRBV14 | 17 | NA | TGTGCCAGCAGCCATACCTTAGCCGGTGTGGTGAACACTGAAGCTTTCTTT | CASSHTLAGVVNTEAFF
TRBJ2-1 | TRBD2 | TRBV6-4 | 17 | NA | TGTGCCAGCAGTGACGCGCCTCTAGCGGACTCCTACAATGAGCAGTTCTTC | CASSDAPLADSYNEQFF
TRBJ1-5 | NA | TRBV19 | 13 | few | TGTGCCAGTAGTATAGCCCGCAATCAGCCCCAGCATTTT | CASSIARNQPQHF
TRBJ2-1 | NA | TRBV6-6 | 14 | NA | TGTGCCAGCAACCCCGCCGGGACCAACAATGAGCAGTTCTTC | CASNPAGTNNEQFF
TRBJ2-5 | NA | TRBV20-1 | 11 | NA | TGCAGTGCGCCTTTCCAGGAGACCCAGTACTTC | CSAPFQETQYF
TRBJ2-3 | NA | TRBV9 | 12 | NA | TGTGCCAGCAGCGTCTTCACAGATACGCAGTATTTT | CASSVFTDTQYF
TRBJ1-1 | NA | TRBV21-1 | 13 | once | TGTGCCGCCCGGACAGGGGTCGGCACTGAAGCTTTCTTT | CAARTGVGTEAFF
TRBJ1-5 | NA | TRBV6-1 | 15 | NA | TGTGCCAGCAGACCACAGGGCCTGAGCAATCAGCCCCAGCATTTT | CASRPQGLSNQPQHF
TRBJ2-1 | TRBD2 | TRBV10-1 | 23 | NA | TGCGCCAGCAGTGAGTCGACTCAGGGACTAGCGGGAGGGCCCGGTTTTTCCTACAATGAGCAGTTCTTC | CASSESTQGLAGGPGFSYNEQFF
TRBJ2-7 | NA | TRBV18 | 16 | NA | TGTGCCAGCTCACCAAATAGGGCAGGGGCCAGTGGCGAGCAGTACTTC | CASSPNRAGASGEQYF
TRBJ1-1 | TRBD1 | TRBV7-2 | 14 | NA | TGTGCCAGCAGCAAACAGGGGGCGATAACTGAAGCTTTCTTT | CASSKQGAITEAFF
TRBJ2-3 | NA | TRBV25-1 | 14 | once | TGTGCCAGCAGTGAATATGACAGTTCAGATACGCAGTATTTT | CASSEYDSSDTQYF
TRBJ2-3 | TRBD2 | TRBV7-9 | 18 | NA | TGTGCCAGCAGCTTAGCGCAATTACTAGCGGGAGTCGAAGATACGCAGTATTTT | CASSLAQLLAGVEDTQYF
TRBJ2-5 | NA | TRBV5-1 | 14 | NA | TGCGCCAGCAGCTTGGCAGGCGGCCAAGAGACCCAGTACTTC | CASSLAGGQETQYF
TRBJ1-2 | NA | TRBV6-5 | 15 | NA | TGTGCCAGCAGTTACGGCGGGCACCCACGCTATGGCTACACCTTC | CASSYGGHPRYGYTF
TRBJ1-2 | TRBD1 | TRBV5-1 | 17 | NA | TGCGCCAGCAGCCCAGGGACAGGGGGCGCAAGTAACTATGGCTACACCTTC | CASSPGTGGASNYGYTF
TRBJ2-5 | TRBD1 | TRBV29-1 | 14 | NA | TGCAGCGTTGGTGGACAGGGGGCGGGGGAGACCCAGTACTTC | CSVGGQGAGETQYF
TRBJ2-1 | NA | TRBV19 | 15 | NA | TGTGCCAGTAGTAAGGCAGGGGGGAGCTACAATGAGCAGTTCTTC | CASSKAGGSYNEQFF
TRBJ2-7 | NA | TRBV28 | 17 | NA | TGTGCCAGCAGTTGGACGCCCCGGGCCGCCGCCTCCTACGAGCAGTACTTC | CASSWTPRAAASYEQYF
TRBJ1-2 | TRBD1 | TRBV28 | 14 | NA | TGTGCCAGCACATACCGGGACAGATACTATGGCTACACCTTC | CASTYRDRYYGYTF